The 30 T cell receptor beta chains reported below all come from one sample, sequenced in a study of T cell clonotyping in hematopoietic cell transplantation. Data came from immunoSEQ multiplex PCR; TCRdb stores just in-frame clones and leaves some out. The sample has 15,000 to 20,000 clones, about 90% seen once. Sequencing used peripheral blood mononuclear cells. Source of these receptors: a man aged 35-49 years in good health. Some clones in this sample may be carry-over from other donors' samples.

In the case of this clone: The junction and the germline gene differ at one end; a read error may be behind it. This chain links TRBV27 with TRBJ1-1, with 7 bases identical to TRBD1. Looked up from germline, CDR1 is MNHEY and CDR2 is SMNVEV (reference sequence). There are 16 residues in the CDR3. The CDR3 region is CASSYQSQGKPTEAFF. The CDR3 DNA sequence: TGTGCCAGCAGTTACCAATCACAGGGGAAACCCACTGAAGCCTTCTTT.

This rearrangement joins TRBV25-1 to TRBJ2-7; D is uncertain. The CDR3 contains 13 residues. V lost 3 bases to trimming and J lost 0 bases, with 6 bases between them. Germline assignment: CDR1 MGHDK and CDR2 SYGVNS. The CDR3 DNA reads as TGTGCCAGCAGTGAGATTTACTCCTACGAGCAGTACTTC. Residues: CASSEIYSYEQYF.

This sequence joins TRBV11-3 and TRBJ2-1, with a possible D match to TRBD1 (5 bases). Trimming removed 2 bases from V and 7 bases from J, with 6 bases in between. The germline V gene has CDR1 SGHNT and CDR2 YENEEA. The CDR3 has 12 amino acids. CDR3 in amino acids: CASSLKGNEQFF. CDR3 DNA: TGTGCCAGCAGCTTAAAGGGGAATGAGCAGTTCTTC.

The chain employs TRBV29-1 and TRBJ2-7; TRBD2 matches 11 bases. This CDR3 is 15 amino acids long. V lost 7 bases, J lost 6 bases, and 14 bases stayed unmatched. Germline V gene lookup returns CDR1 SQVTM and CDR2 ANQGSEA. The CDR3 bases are TGCAGCGACTCACCCATAGCGGGAGGGCCTCTCGAGCAGTACTTC. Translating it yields CSDSPIAGGPLEQYF.

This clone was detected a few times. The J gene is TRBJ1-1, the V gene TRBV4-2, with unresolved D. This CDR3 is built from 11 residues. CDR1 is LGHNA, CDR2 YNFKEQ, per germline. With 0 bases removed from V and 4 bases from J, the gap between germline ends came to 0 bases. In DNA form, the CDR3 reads TGTGCCAGCAGCCAAGACACTGAAGCTTTCTTT. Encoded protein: CASSQDTEAFF.

The CDR3 nucleotides are TGTGCCAGCAGTGAACAGATAGCGGGGGGGGCAGAGACCCAGTACTTC. Translating gives CASSEQIAGGAETQYF. This chain connects TRBV6-1 to TRBJ2-5, with TRBD2 identical over 11 bases. Germline V gene lookup returns CDR1 MNHNS and CDR2 SASEGT. Trimming cost V 2 bases and J 4 bases; bases outside gene matches: 6. CDR3 length: 16 amino acids.

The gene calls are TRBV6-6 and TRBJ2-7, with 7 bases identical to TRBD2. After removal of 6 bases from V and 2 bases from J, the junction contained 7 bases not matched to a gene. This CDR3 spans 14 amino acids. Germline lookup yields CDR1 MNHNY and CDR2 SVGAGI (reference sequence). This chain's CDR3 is CASSLSSGTYEQYF. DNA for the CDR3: TGTGCCAGCAGCCTTTCTAGCGGCACCTACGAGCAGTACTTC.

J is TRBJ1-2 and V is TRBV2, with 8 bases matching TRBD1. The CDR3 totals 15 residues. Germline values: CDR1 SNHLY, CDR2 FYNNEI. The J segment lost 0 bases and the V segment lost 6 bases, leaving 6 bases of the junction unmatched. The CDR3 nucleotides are TGTGCCAGCAGGGACAGGACAGGGACTAACTATGGCTACACCTTC. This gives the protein CASRDRTGTNYGYTF.

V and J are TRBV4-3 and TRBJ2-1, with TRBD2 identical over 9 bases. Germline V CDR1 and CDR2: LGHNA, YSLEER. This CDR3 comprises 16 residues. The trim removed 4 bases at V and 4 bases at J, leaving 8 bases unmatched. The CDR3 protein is CASSPDTSGSYNEQFF. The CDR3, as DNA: TGCGCCAGCAGCCCAGACACTAGCGGGTCTTACAATGAGCAGTTCTTC.

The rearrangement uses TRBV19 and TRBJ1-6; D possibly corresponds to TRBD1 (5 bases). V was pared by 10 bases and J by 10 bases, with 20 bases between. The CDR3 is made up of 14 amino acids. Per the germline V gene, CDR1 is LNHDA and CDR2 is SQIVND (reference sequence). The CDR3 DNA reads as TGTGCCAACGCGGCCCCCAGGGCAAACTCACCCCTCCACTTT. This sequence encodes CANAAPRANSPLHF.

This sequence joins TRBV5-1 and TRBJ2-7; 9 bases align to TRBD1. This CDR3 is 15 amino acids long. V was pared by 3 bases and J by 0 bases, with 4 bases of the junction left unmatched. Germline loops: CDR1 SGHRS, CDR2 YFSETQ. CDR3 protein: CASSSRTGASYEQYF. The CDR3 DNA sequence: TGCGCCAGCAGCTCGCGGACAGGGGCCTCCTACGAGCAGTACTTC.

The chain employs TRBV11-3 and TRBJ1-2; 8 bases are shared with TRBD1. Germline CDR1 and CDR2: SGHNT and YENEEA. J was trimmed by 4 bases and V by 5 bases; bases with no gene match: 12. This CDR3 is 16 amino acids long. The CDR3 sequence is CASSQSGRDRFYGYTF. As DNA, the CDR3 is TGTGCCAGCAGCCAATCGGGTAGGGACAGGTTCTATGGCTACACCTTC.

The CDR3 is CASSQDNEPNEQFF. The CDR3 region has the DNA TGCGCCAGCAGCCAAGATAATGAACCCAATGAGCAGTTCTTC. The V and J genes are TRBV4-3 and TRBJ2-1, with D unclear. The length of the CDR3 is 14 residues. Trimming pared 0 bases from V and 6 bases from J, leaving 9 bases between. Germline V gene lookup returns CDR1 LGHNA and CDR2 YSLEER.

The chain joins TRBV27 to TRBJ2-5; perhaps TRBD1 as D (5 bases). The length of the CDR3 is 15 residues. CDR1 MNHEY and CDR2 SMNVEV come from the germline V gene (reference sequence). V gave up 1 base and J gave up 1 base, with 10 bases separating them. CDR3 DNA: TGTGCCAGCAGTTTATTATCAGGGCCCCAAGAGACCCAGTACTTC. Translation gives CASSLLSGPQETQYF.

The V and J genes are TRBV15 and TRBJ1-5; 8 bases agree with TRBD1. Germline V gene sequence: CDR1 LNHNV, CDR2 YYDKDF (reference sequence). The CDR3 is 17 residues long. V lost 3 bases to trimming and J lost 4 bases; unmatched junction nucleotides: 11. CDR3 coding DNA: TGTGCCACCAGCAGTACATGGACAGGGCGACCTAATCAGCCCCAGCATTTT. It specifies CATSSTWTGRPNQPQHF. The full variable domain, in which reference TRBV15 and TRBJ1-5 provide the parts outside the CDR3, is DAMVIQNPRYQVTQFGKPVTLSCSQTLNHNVMYWYQQKSSQAPKLLFHYYDKDFNNEADTPDNFQSRRPNTSFCFLDIRSPGLGDTAMYLCATSSTWTGRPNQPQHFGDGTRLSIL.

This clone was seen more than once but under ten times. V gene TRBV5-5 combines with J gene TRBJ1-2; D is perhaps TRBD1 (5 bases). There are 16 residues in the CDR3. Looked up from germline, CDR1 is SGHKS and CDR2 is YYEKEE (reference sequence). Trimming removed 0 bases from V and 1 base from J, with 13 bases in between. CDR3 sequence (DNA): TGTGCCAGCAGCTTGGCCCCGGGACGCATTAACTATGGCTACACCTTC. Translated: CASSLAPGRINYGYTF.

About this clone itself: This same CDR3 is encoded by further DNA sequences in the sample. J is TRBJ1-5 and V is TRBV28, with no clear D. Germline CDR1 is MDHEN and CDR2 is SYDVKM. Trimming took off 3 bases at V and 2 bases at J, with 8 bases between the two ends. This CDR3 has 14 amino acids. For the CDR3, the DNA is TGTGCCAGCAGTTTGACTGGCGGCAATCAGCCCCAGCATTTT. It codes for CASSLTGGNQPQHF.

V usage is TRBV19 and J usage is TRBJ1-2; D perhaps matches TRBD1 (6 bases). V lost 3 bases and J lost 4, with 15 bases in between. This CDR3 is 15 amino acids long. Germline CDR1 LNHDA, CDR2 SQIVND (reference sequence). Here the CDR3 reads CASSMVSGAGYGYTF. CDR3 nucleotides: TGTGCCAGTAGTATGGTGTCGGGGGCCGGCTATGGCTACACCTTC.

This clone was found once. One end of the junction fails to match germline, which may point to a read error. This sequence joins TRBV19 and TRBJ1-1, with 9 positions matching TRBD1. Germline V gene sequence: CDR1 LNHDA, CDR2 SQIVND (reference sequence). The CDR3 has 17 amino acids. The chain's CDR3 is CASRRFAGQGLNTEAFF. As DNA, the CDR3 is TGTGCCAGTAGGAGATTCGCCGGACAGGGGTTGAATACTGAAGCTTTCTTT.

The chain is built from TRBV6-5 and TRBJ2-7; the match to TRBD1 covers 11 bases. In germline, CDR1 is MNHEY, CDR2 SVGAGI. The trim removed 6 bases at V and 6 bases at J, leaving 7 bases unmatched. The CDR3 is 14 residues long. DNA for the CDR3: TGTGCCAGCAGACCGGACAGGGGGCGAGGCGAGCAGTACTTC. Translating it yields CASRPDRGRGEQYF.

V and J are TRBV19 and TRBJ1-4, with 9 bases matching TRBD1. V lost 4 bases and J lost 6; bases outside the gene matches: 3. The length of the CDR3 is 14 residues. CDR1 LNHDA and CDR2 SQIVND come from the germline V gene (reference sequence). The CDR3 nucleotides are TGTGCCAGTAGTAGACAGGGGGGGGATGAAAAACTGTTTTTT. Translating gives CASSRQGGDEKLFF.

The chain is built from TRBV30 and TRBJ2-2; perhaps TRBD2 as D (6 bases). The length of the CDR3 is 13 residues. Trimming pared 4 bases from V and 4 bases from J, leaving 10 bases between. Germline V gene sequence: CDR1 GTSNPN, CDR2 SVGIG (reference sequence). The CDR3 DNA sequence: TGTGCCTGGAATGGGGACTTCACCGGGGAGCTGTTTTTT. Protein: CAWNGDFTGELFF.

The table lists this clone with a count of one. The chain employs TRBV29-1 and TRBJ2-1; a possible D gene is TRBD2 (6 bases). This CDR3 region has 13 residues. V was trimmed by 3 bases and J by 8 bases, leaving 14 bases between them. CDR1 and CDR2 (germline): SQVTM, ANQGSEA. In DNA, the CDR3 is TGCAGCGTTGATCTGGGCGGGATCGATGAGCAGTTCTTC. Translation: CSVDLGGIDEQFF.

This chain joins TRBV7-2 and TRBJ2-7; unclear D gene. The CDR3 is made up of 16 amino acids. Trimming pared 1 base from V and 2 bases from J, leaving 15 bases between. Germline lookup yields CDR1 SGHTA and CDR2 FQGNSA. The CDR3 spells CASSLGDFYQTYEQYF. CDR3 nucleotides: TGTGCCAGCAGCTTAGGTGACTTCTACCAGACCTACGAGCAGTACTTC.

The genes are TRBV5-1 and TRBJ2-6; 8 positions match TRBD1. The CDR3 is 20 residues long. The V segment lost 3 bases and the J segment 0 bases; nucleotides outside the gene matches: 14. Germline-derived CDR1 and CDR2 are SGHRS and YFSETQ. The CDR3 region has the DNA TGCGCCAGCAGCTCTGACGGGACAGGTCGTAGGGCCTCTGGGGCCAACGTCCTGACTTTC. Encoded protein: CASSSDGTGRRASGANVLTF.

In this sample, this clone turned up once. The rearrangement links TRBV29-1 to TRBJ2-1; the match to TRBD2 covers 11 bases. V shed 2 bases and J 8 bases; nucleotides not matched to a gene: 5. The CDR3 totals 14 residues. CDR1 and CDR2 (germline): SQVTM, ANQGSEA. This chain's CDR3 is CSVETSGGSDEQFF. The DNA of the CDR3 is TGCAGCGTTGAAACTAGCGGGGGTTCCGATGAGCAGTTCTTC.

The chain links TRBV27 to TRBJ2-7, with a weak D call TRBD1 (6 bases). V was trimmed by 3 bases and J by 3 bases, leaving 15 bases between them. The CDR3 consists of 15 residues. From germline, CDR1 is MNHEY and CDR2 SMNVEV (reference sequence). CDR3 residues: CASSFGAGVNYEQYF. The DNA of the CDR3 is TGTGCCAGCAGTTTTGGGGCAGGGGTTAACTACGAGCAGTACTTC.

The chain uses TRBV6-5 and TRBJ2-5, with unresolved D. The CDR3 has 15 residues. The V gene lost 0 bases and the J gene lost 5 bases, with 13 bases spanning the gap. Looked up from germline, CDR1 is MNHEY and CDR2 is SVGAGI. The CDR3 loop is CASSYSGQIGETQYF. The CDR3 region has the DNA TGTGCCAGCAGTTACTCAGGGCAGATAGGGGAGACCCAGTACTTC.

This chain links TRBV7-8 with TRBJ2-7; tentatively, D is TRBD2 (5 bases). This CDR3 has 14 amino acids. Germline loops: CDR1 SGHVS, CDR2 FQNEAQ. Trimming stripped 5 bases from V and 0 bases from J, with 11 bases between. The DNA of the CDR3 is TGTGCCAGCAGCCCGGCGGGCTCCTCCTACGAGCAGTACTTC. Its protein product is CASSPAGSSYEQYF. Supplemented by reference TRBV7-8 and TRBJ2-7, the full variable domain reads GAGVSQSPRYKVAKRGQDVALRCDPISGHVSLFWYQQALGQGPEFLTYFQNEAQLDKSGLPSDRFFAERPEGSVSTLKIQRTQQEDSAVYLCASSPAGSSYEQYFGPGTRLTVT.

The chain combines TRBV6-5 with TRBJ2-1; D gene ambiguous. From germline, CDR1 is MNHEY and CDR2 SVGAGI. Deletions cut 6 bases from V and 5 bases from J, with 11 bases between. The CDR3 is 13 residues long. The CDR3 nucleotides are TGTGCCAGCAGCCGTCCGGGTAACAATGAGCAGTTCTTC. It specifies CASSRPGNNEQFF.